This T cell receptor (beta chain) originates from a study of blood T cell repertoires in COVID-19. Study overall: Acute-phase and convalescent COVID-19 samples originated in the United States, Italy and Spain.

One Seattle source followed patients from active infection through their disease course. The CDR3 spans 16 residues. Germline CDR1 reads KGHSH; CDR2 reads LQKENI. Trimming cost V 3 bases and J 4 bases; bases outside gene matches: 8. As originally analysed: Researchers report that nucleated cell counts were estimated from reference gene primer amplification. TCRdb's table, derived via immunoSEQ multiplex PCR, lists solely in-frame clones and lacks some. That table gives V, J and clone size, and the DNA gave D and trimming. The profile shows approximately 170,000 clones, approximately 86% of them singletons.

This sequence originates from a woman older than 75 with COVID-19, enrolled during active disease. The chain employs TRBV18 and TRBJ1-1; 10 bases match TRBD1. Sequencing was performed on peripheral blood. The CDR3 region is CASSPGTGAIGTEAFF. CDR3 DNA sequence: TGTGCCAGCTCACCCGGGACAGGGGCAATTGGCACTGAAGCTTTCTTT.